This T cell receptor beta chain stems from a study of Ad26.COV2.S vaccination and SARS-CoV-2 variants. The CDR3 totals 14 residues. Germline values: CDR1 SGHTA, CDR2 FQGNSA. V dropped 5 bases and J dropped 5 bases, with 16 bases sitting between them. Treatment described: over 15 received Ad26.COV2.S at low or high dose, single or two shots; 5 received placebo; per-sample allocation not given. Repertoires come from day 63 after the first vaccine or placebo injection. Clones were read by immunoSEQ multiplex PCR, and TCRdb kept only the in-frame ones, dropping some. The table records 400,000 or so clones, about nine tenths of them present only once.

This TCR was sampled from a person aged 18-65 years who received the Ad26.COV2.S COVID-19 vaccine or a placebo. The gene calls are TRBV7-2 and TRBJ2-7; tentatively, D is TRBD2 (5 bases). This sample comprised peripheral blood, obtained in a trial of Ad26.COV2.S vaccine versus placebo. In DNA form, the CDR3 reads TGTGCCAGCAGCCCCCAACGGGGTGCCGACGAGCAGTACTTC. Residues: CASSPQRGADEQYF.